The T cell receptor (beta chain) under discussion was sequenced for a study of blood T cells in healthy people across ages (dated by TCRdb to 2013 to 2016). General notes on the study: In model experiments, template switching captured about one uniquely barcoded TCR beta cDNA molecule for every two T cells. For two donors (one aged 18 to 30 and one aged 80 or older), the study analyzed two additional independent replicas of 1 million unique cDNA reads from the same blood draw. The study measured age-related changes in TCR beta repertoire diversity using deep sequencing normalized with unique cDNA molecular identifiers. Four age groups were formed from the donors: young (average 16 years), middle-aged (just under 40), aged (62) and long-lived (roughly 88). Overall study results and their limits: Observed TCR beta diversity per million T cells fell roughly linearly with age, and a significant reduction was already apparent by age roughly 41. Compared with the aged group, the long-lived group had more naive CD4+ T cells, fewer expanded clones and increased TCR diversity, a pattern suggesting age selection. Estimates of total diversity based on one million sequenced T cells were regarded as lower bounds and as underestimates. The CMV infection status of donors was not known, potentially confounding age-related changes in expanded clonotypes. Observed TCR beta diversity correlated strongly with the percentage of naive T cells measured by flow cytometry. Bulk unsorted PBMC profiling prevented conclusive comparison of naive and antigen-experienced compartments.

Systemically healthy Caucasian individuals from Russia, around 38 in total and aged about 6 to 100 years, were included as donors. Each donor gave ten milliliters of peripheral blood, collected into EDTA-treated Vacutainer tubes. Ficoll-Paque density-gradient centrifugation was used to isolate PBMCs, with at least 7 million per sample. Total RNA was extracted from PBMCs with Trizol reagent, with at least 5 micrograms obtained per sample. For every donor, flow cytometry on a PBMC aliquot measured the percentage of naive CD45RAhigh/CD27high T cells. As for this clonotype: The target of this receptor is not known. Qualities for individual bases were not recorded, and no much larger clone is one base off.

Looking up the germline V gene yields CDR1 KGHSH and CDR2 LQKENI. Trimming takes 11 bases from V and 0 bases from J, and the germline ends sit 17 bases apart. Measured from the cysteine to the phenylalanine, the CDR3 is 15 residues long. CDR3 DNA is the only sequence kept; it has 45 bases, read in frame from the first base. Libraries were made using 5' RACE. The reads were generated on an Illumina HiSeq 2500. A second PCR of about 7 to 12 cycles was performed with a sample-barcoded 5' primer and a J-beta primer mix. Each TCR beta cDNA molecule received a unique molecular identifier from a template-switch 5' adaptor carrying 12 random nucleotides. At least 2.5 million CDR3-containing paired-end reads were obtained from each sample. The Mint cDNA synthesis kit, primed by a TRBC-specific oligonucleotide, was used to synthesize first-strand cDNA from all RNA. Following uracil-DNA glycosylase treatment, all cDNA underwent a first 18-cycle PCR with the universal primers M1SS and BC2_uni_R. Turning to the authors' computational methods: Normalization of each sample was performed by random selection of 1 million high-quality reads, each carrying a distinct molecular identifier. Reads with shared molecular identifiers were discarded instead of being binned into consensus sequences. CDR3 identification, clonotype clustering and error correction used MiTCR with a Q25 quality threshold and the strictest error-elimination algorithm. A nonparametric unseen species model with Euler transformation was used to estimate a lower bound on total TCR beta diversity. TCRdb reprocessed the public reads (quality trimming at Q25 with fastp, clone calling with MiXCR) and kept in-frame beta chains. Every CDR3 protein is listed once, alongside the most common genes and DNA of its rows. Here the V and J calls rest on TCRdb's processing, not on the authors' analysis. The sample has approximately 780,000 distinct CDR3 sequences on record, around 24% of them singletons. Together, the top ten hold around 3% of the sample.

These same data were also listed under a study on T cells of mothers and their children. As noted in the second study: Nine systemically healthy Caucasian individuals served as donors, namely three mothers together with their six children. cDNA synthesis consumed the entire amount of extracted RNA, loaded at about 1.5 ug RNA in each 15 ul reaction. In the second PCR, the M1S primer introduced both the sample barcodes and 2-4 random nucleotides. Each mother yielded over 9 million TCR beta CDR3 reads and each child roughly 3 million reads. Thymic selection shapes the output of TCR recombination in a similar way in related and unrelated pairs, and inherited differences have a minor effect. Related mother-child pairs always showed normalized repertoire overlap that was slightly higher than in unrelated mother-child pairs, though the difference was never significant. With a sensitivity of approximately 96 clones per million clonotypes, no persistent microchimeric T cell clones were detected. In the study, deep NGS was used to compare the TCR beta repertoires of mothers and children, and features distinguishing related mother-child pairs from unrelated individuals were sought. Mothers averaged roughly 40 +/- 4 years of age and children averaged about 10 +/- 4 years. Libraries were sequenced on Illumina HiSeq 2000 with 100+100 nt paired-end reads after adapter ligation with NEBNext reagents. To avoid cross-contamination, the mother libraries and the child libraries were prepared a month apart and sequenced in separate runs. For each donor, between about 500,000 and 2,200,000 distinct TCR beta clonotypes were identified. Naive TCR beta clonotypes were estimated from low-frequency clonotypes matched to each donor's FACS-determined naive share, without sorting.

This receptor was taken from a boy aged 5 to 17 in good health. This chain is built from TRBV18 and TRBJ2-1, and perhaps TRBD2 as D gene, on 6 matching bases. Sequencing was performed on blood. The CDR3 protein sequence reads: CAGCPGLSSYNEQFF. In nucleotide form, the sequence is TGTGCCGGCTGCCCGGGACTGAGCTCCTACAATGAGCAGTTCTTC. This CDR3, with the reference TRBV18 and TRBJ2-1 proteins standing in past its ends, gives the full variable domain NAGVMQNPRHLVRRRGQEARLRCSPMKGHSHVYWYRQLPEEGLKFMVYLQKENIIDESGMPKERFSAEFPKEGPSILRIQQVVRGDSAAYFCAGCPGLSSYNEQFFGPGTRLTVL.